These T cell receptor beta chains were read from a single sample in a study of shared clonotypes between healthy human individuals. Clones were sequenced by immunoSEQ multiplex PCR, and TCRdb holds only the in-frame ones, with some missing. The table has about 770,000 clones, around 77% seen once; the top ten hold roughly 1.8%. Sequencing was performed on memory CD4+ T cells sorted from blood. Every receptor here comes from a woman aged 30 to 39 in good health. The CDR3 runs from the conserved cysteine through the conserved F or W. The order of the fields is V gene, clone size, D gene, J gene, CDR3 DNA, CDR3 protein. The D gene is left open where the match is weak. The size of a clone is reported for some rows only, either as once, few or many, or as a class for expanded clones.

v_call: TRBV6-5; clone_size: -; d_call: TRBD1; j_call: TRBJ1-5; cdr3_nt: TGTGCCAGCAGCCGGACAGGGGGCGATCAGCCCCAGCATTTT; cdr3_aa: CASSRTGGDQPQHF
v_call: TRBV19; clone_size: -; d_call: -; j_call: TRBJ1-5; cdr3_nt: TGTGCCAGTAGTACGACCTGGGGTGGCAATCAGCCCCAGCATTTT; cdr3_aa: CASSTTWGGNQPQHF
v_call: TRBV5-4; clone_size: -; d_call: -; j_call: TRBJ2-2; cdr3_nt: TGTGCCAGCAGCCGGGGACAATCGAACACCGGGGAGCTGTTTTTT; cdr3_aa: CASSRGQSNTGELFF
v_call: TRBV19; clone_size: -; d_call: -; j_call: TRBJ1-5; cdr3_nt: TGTGCCAGTAGTTTCATGATGTCGGCAGGGGAGCAGCCCCAGCATTTT; cdr3_aa: CASSFMMSAGEQPQHF
v_call: TRBV6-1; clone_size: many; d_call: -; j_call: TRBJ1-1; cdr3_nt: TGTGCCAGCAGACGGACAGCAATGAACACTGAAGCTTTCTTT; cdr3_aa: CASRRTAMNTEAFF
v_call: TRBV19; clone_size: once; d_call: -; j_call: TRBJ1-5; cdr3_nt: TGTGCCAGTAGTATTGGGAGCGGGAACGGCAATCAGCCCCAGCATTTT; cdr3_aa: CASSIGSGNGNQPQHF
v_call: TRBV28; clone_size: once; d_call: -; j_call: TRBJ1-3; cdr3_nt: TGTGCCAGCAGCCTCGACACCAACCCCGGAAACACCATATATTTT; cdr3_aa: CASSLDTNPGNTIYF
v_call: TRBV6-6; clone_size: -; d_call: -; j_call: TRBJ2-7; cdr3_nt: TGTGCCAGCAGTTCCCTCGTGGGGCATACCTACGAGCAGTACTTC; cdr3_aa: CASSSLVGHTYEQYF
v_call: TRBV27; clone_size: -; d_call: -; j_call: TRBJ1-1; cdr3_nt: TGTGCCAGCAGTACCCCTTTGAACACTGAAGCTTTCTTT; cdr3_aa: CASSTPLNTEAFF
v_call: TRBV14; clone_size: -; d_call: -; j_call: TRBJ2-5; cdr3_nt: TGTGCCAGCAGCCAAGGCAGGGGAGGCCAAGAGACCCAGTACTTC; cdr3_aa: CASSQGRGGQETQYF
v_call: TRBV4-2; clone_size: -; d_call: -; j_call: TRBJ2-7; cdr3_nt: TGTGCCAGCAGCCAAGGAGGGACCCGCTCCTACGAGCAGTACTTC; cdr3_aa: CASSQGGTRSYEQYF
v_call: TRBV28; clone_size: -; d_call: -; j_call: TRBJ2-1; cdr3_nt: TGTGCCAGCACCTTGACTTCCTCCTACAATGAGCAGTTCTTC; cdr3_aa: CASTLTSSYNEQFF
v_call: TRBV28; clone_size: -; d_call: -; j_call: TRBJ1-2; cdr3_nt: TGTGCCAGCAGTATTTCGTCGGCCTTCAGCCCCGCGAGGGGCTACACCTTC; cdr3_aa: CASSISSAFSPARGYTF
v_call: TRBV9; clone_size: -; d_call: -; j_call: TRBJ1-3; cdr3_nt: TGTGCCAGCAGCGAGGGGGGACATGTTGCTGGAAACACCATATATTTT; cdr3_aa: CASSEGGHVAGNTIYF
v_call: TRBV28; clone_size: -; d_call: -; j_call: TRBJ1-2; cdr3_nt: TGTGCCAGCAGTTTACGGCCAGGGAGTGCCTACACCTTC; cdr3_aa: CASSLRPGSAYTF
v_call: TRBV7-2; clone_size: -; d_call: TRBD1; j_call: TRBJ2-7; cdr3_nt: TGTGCCAGCAGCTCTAGGGGGGTAGGACAGGGGACCGAGCAGTACTTC; cdr3_aa: CASSSRGVGQGTEQYF
v_call: TRBV5-1; clone_size: many; d_call: -; j_call: TRBJ2-1; cdr3_nt: TGCGCCAGCAGCTTGGAGAGCGGTTGGGGAGGTTCCTACAATGAGCAGTTCTTC; cdr3_aa: CASSLESGWGGSYNEQFF
v_call: TRBV7-9; clone_size: -; d_call: -; j_call: TRBJ2-6; cdr3_nt: TGTGCCAGCAGCTTAGCTTCAGGGTATATAGGCTCTGGGGCCAACGTCCTGACTTTC; cdr3_aa: CASSLASGYIGSGANVLTF
v_call: TRBV11-2; clone_size: -; d_call: -; j_call: TRBJ1-1; cdr3_nt: TGTGCCAGCAGCATTCAGACAGAGAACACTGAAGCTTTCTTT; cdr3_aa: CASSIQTENTEAFF
v_call: TRBV28; clone_size: -; d_call: -; j_call: TRBJ2-2; cdr3_nt: TGTGCCAGCAGTTTATTCCAGGGAGGCTCAACCGGGGAGCTGTTTTTT; cdr3_aa: CASSLFQGGSTGELFF
v_call: TRBV5-4; clone_size: -; d_call: TRBD1; j_call: TRBJ2-1; cdr3_nt: TGTGCCAGCAGCTTCCGGGACAGTAACAATGAGCAGTTCTTC; cdr3_aa: CASSFRDSNNEQFF
v_call: TRBV28; clone_size: many; d_call: TRBD2; j_call: TRBJ2-7; cdr3_nt: TGTGCCAGCAGTTCCCTAGCGGGAGGGCCCTACGAGCAGTACTTC; cdr3_aa: CASSSLAGGPYEQYF
v_call: TRBV30; clone_size: many; d_call: TRBD1; j_call: TRBJ1-5; cdr3_nt: TGTGCCTGGAGTCATCGGACAGGGTACAATCAGCCCCAGCATTTT; cdr3_aa: CAWSHRTGYNQPQHF
v_call: TRBV25-1; clone_size: -; d_call: -; j_call: TRBJ2-5; cdr3_nt: TGTGCCAGCAGTGCACGGGGGCAGACCCTCCAAGAGACCCAGTACTTC; cdr3_aa: CASSARGQTLQETQYF
v_call: TRBV2; clone_size: -; d_call: TRBD1; j_call: TRBJ1-2; cdr3_nt: TGTGCCAGCAGTAAGGACAGGAACTATGGCTACACCTTC; cdr3_aa: CASSKDRNYGYTF
v_call: TRBV5-1; clone_size: -; d_call: TRBD2; j_call: TRBJ2-1; cdr3_nt: TGCGCCAGCAGCCTCGTAGCGGGAGGATCCTACAATGAGCAGTTCTTC; cdr3_aa: CASSLVAGGSYNEQFF
v_call: TRBV29-1; clone_size: -; d_call: -; j_call: TRBJ1-1; cdr3_nt: TGCAGCGTTCGAATCCCTCAGAAGGACACTGAAGCTTTCTTT; cdr3_aa: CSVRIPQKDTEAFF
v_call: TRBV10-3; clone_size: -; d_call: TRBD2; j_call: TRBJ2-3; cdr3_nt: TGTGCCATCAGTGACGGGGGAGGGCCACGGGATACGCAGTATTTT; cdr3_aa: CAISDGGGPRDTQYF
v_call: TRBV18; clone_size: once; d_call: -; j_call: TRBJ2-3; cdr3_nt: TGTGCCAGCTTCAAGGACTATCTCGCTTCCACAGATACGCAGTATTTT; cdr3_aa: CASFKDYLASTDTQYF
v_call: TRBV18; clone_size: once; d_call: -; j_call: TRBJ2-7; cdr3_nt: TGTGCCAGCTCACCCGGACGGACAGCCTACGAGCAGTACTTC; cdr3_aa: CASSPGRTAYEQYF
v_call: TRBV30; clone_size: -; d_call: -; j_call: TRBJ1-5; cdr3_nt: TGTGCCTGGAGTGTTCAAGAGAACAACAGGAGGCTCAATCAGCCCCAGCATTTT; cdr3_aa: CAWSVQENNRRLNQPQHF
v_call: TRBV5-4; clone_size: -; d_call: -; j_call: TRBJ2-1; cdr3_nt: TGTGCCAGCAGCCAAGAAAGGTTGGCTAGCAGCAATGAGCAGTTCTTC; cdr3_aa: CASSQERLASSNEQFF
v_call: TRBV4-1; clone_size: -; d_call: TRBD1; j_call: TRBJ2-7; cdr3_nt: TGCGCCAGCAGCCAATTACCTACAGGGGGCCTTAGCGAGCAGTACTTC; cdr3_aa: CASSQLPTGGLSEQYF
v_call: TRBV9; clone_size: -; d_call: -; j_call: TRBJ2-7; cdr3_nt: TGTGCCAGCAGCGTAGGACCGACTGATTCGTTTAAAACCTACGAGCAGTACTTC; cdr3_aa: CASSVGPTDSFKTYEQYF
v_call: TRBV5-1; clone_size: -; d_call: -; j_call: TRBJ2-3; cdr3_nt: TGCGCCAGCAGCGACAAAAGGGGCGGAGATACGCAGTATTTT; cdr3_aa: CASSDKRGGDTQYF
v_call: TRBV10-3; clone_size: -; d_call: TRBD1; j_call: TRBJ2-7; cdr3_nt: TGTGCCATCAGTGCTTCAGGGGGCCTCAGTTACGAGCAGTACTTC; cdr3_aa: CAISASGGLSYEQYF
v_call: TRBV28; clone_size: -; d_call: TRBD2; j_call: TRBJ2-1; cdr3_nt: TGTGCCAGCAGTTCCCAGTTTCGCCAGACTAGCGGGAAGTACAATGAGCAGTTCTTC; cdr3_aa: CASSSQFRQTSGKYNEQFF
v_call: TRBV5-1; clone_size: -; d_call: -; j_call: TRBJ2-3; cdr3_nt: TGCGCCAGCAGCTCGACAAAGCGAACGGCTAGCACAGATACGCAGTATTTT; cdr3_aa: CASSSTKRTASTDTQYF
v_call: TRBV2; clone_size: -; d_call: -; j_call: TRBJ1-1; cdr3_nt: TGTGCCAGCAGTGAAAACAGTGGGGCTTTCTTT; cdr3_aa: CASSENSGAFF
v_call: TRBV27; clone_size: -; d_call: -; j_call: TRBJ2-7; cdr3_nt: TGTGCCAGCAGTCGGACGTTCTCCTACGAGCAGTACTTC; cdr3_aa: CASSRTFSYEQYF
v_call: TRBV5-4; clone_size: -; d_call: TRBD2; j_call: TRBJ2-5; cdr3_nt: TGTGCCAGCAGCTTGGGGGGGACTACTCAAGAGACCCAGTACTTC; cdr3_aa: CASSLGGTTQETQYF
v_call: TRBV19; clone_size: once; d_call: TRBD1; j_call: TRBJ1-5; cdr3_nt: TGTGCCAGTAGTACCACAGGGGGCCAGCCCCAGCATTTT; cdr3_aa: CASSTTGGQPQHF
v_call: TRBV29-1; clone_size: -; d_call: -; j_call: TRBJ2-7; cdr3_nt: TGCAGCGTTGAAGTTGGGATCTACGAGCAGTACTTC; cdr3_aa: CSVEVGIYEQYF
v_call: TRBV30; clone_size: -; d_call: -; j_call: TRBJ2-7; cdr3_nt: TGTGCCTGGACGATGGCCAGCTCCTACGAGCAGTACTTC; cdr3_aa: CAWTMASSYEQYF
v_call: TRBV18; clone_size: -; d_call: TRBD1; j_call: TRBJ1-1; cdr3_nt: TGTGCCAGCTCACGACAGGGTTCCGTTGAAGCTTTCTTT; cdr3_aa: CASSRQGSVEAFF